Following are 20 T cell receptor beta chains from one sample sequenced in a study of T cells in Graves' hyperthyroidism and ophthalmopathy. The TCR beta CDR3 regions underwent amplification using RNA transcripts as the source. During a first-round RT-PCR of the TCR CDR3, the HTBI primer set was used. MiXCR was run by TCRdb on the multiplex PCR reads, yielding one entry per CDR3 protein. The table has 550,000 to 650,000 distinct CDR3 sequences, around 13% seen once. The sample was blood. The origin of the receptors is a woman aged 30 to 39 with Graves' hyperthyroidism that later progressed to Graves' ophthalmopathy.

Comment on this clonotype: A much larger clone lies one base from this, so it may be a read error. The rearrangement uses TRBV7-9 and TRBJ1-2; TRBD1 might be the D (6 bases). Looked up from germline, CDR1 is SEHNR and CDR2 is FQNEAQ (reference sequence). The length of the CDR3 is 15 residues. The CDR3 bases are TGTGCCGGCAGCTTCCACGACAGGCCGAACTATGGCTACACCTTC. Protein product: CAGSFHDRPNYGYTF. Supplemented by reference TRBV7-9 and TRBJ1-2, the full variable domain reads DTGVSQNPRHKITKRGQNVTFRCDPISEHNRLYWYRQTLGQGPEFLTYFQNEAQLEKSRLLSDRFSAERPKGSFSTLEIQRTEQGDSAMYLCAGSFHDRPNYGYTFGSGTRLTVV.

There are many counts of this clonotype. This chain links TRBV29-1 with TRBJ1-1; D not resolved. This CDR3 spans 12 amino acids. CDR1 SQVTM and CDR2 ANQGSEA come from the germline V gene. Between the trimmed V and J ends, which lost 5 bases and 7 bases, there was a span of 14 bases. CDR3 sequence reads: CSVNLVALEAFF. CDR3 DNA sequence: TGCAGCGTTAATCTCGTAGCCCTTGAAGCTTTCTTT.

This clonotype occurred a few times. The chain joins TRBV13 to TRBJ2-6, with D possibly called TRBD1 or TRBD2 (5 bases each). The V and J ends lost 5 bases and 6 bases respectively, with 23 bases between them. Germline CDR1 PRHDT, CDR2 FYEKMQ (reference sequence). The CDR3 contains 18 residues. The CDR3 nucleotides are TGTGCCAGCAGCGGTACCGGGACCAGGACCCTGGAGGCCAACGTCCTGACTTTC. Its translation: CASSGTGTRTLEANVLTF.

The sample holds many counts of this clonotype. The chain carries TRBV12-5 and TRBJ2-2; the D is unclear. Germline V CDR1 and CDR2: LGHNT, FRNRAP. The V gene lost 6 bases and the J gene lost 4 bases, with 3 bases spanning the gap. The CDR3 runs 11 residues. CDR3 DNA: TGTGCTAGTGGCTTCACCGGGGAGCTGTTTTTT. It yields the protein CASGFTGELFF.

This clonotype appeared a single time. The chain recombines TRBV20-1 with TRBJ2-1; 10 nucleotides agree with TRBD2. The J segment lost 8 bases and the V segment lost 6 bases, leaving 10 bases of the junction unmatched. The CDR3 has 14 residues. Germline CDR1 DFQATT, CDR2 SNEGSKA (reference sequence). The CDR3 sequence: CSAQGLAGADEQFF. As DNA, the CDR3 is TGCAGTGCCCAGGGGCTAGCGGGAGCTGATGAGCAGTTCTTC.

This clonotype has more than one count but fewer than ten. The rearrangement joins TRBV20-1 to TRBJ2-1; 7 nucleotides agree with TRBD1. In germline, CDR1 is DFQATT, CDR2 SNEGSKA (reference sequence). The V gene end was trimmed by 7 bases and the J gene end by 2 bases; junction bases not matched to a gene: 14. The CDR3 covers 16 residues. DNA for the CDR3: TGCAGTGTCCATACCCACCAGGGGGTCACCTACAATGAGCAGTTCTTC. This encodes CSVHTHQGVTYNEQFF.

CDR3 sequence (DNA): TGTGCCACCAGCAGAGATAGAGGACAGTTGTATGGCTACACCTTC. It encodes CATSRDRGQLYGYTF. The gene calls are TRBV15 and TRBJ1-2; the D gene is possibly TRBD1 (6 bases). There are 15 residues in the CDR3. V lost 0 bases and J 5 bases, leaving 13 bases between the germline ends. Germline CDR1 is LNHNV and CDR2 is YYDKDF (reference sequence).

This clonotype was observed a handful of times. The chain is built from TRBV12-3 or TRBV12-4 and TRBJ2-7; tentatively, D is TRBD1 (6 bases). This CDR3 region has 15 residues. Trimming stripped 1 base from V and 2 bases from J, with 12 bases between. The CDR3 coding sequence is TGTGCCAGCAGTTTAGGCCGGGACACCACCTACGAGCAGTACTTC. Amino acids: CASSLGRDTTYEQYF.

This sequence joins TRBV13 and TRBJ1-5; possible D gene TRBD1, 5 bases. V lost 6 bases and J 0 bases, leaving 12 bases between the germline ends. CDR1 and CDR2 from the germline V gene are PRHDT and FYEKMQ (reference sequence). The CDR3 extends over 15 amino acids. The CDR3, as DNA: TGTGCCAGCAGTTCGGGACCATATAGCAATCAGCCCCAGCATTTT. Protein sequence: CASSSGPYSNQPQHF. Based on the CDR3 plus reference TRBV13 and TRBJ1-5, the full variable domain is AAGVIQSPRHLIKEKRETATLKCYPIPRHDTVYWYQQGPGQDPQFLISFYEKMQSDKGSIPDRFSAQQFSDYHSELNMSSLELGDSALYFCASSSGPYSNQPQHFGDGTRLSIL.

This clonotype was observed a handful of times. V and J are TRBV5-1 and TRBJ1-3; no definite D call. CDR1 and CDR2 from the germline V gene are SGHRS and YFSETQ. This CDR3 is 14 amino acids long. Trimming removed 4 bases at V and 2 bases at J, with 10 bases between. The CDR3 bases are TGCGCCAGCAGCGAAGGGAGGCCTGGAAACACCATATATTTT. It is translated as CASSEGRPGNTIYF.

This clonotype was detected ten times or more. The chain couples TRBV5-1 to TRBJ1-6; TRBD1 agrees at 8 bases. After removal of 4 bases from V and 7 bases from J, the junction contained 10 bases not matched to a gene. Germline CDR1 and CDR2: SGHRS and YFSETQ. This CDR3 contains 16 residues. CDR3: CASSTSGGAGNSPLHF. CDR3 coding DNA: TGCGCCAGCAGCACCTCAGGGGGCGCGGGGAATTCACCCCTCCACTTT. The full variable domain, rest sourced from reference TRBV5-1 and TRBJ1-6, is KAGVTQTPRYLIKTRGQQVTLSCSPISGHRSVSWYQQTPGQGLQFLFEYFSETQRNKGNFPGRFSGRQFSNSRSEMNVSTLELGDSALYLCASSTSGGAGNSPLHFGNGTRLTVT.

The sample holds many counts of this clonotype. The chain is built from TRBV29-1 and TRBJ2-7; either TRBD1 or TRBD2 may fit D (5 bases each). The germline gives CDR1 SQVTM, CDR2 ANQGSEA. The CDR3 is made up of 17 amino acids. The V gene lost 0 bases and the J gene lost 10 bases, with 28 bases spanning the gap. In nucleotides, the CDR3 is TGCAGCGTTGAAGATCTGGGGACGCCGTCTGGTCCTACGGCCCAGTACTTC. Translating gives CSVEDLGTPSGPTAQYF.

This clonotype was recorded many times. The CDR3 reads CASSETVTRLEETQYF. CDR3 nucleotides: TGTGCCAGCAGCGAAACAGTGACTAGACTAGAAGAGACCCAGTACTTC. The chain couples TRBV11-1 to TRBJ2-5, with TRBD2 as a possible D gene (6 bases). This CDR3 has 16 residues. CDR1 is SGHAT and CDR2 is FQDESV in the germline V gene (reference sequence). The V and J ends lost 5 bases and 3 bases respectively, with 19 bases between them.

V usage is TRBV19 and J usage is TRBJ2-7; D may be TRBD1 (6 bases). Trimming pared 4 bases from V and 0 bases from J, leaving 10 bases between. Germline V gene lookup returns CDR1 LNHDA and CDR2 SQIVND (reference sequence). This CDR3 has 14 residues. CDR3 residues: CASSTQTGSYEQYF. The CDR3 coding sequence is TGTGCCAGTAGTACCCAGACAGGCTCCTACGAGCAGTACTTC.

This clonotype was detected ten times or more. The CDR3 is CASTANSYNEQFF. The DNA for the CDR3 is TGTGCCAGCACCGCAAACTCCTACAATGAGCAGTTCTTC. This sequence joins TRBV25-1 and TRBJ2-1; D is ambiguous. Germline V lookup: CDR1 MGHDK, CDR2 SYGVNS. The V end was cut by 7 bases, the J end by 0 bases, with 7 bases between. This CDR3 region has 13 residues.

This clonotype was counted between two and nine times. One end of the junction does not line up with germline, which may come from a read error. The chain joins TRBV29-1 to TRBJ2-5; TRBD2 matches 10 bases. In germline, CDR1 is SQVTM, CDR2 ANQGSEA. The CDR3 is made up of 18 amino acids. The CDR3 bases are TGCAGCGCTGAAGATCTGCTTGGTAGCGGGAGGTACCAAGAGACCCAGTACTTC. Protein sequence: CSAEDLLGSGRYQETQYF.

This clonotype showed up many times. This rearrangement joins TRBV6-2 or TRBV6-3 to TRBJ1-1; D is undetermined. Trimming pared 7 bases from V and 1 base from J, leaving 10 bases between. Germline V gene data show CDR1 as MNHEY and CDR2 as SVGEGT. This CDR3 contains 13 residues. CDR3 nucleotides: TGTGCCAGCACTGTTCGAGGGAACACTGAAGCTTTCTTT. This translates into CASTVRGNTEAFF.

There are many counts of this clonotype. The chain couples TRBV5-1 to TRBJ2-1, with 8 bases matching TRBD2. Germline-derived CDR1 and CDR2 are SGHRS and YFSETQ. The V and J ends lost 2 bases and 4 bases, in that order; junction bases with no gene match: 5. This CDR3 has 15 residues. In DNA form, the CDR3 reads TGCGCCAGCAGCTTTCCAACTAGCGGTTACAATGAGCAGTTCTTC. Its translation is CASSFPTSGYNEQFF.

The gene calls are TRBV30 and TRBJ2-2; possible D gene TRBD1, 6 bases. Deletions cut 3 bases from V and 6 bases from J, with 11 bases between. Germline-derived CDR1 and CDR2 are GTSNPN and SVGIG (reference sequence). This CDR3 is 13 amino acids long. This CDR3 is CAWRFGGPGELFF. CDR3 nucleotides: TGTGCCTGGAGGTTTGGGGGCCCCGGGGAGCTGTTTTTT.

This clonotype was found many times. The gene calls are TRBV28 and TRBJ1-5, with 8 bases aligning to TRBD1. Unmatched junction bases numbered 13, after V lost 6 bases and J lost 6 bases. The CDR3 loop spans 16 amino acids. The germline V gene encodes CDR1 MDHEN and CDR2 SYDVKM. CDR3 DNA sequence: TGTGCCAGCAGCTTACCGACAGGGGCCCTGGGTCAGCCCCAGCATTTT. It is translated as CASSLPTGALGQPQHF.